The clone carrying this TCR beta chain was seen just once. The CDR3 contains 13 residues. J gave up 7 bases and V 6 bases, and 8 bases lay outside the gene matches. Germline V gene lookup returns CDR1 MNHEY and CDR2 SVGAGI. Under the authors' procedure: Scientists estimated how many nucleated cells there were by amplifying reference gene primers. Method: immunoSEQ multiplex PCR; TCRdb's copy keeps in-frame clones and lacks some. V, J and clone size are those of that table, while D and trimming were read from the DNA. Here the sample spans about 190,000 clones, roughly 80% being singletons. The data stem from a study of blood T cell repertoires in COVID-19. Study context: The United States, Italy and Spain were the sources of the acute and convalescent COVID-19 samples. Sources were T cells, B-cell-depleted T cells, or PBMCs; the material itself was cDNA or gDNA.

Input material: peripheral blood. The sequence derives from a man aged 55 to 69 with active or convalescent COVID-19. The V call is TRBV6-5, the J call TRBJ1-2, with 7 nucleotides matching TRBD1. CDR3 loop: CASSRQGKSGYTF. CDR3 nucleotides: TGTGCCAGCAGCCGACAGGGAAAGAGTGGCTACACCTTC.